Listed below are T cell receptor beta chains from one sample, sequenced in a study of quantifying T cell responses using KT2 cells. TCRdb re-called the UMI-ligation and nested PCR reads through MiXCR, storing one row per CDR3 protein. This table has about 30,000 distinct CDR3 sequences, 6% to 8% appearing once. The sample consisted of PBMCs spiked with cells of the T cell clone KT2. The receptors stem from a human donor. Each CDR3 is given with its conserved first and last residue.

V	J	CDR3
TRBV25-1	TRBJ2-7	CASSGPLTGLLAYEQYF
TRBV11-2	TRBJ1-2	CASSLDGINYGYTF
TRBV4-1	TRBJ1-5	CASSQDRGQGYSQHF
TRBV10-3	TRBJ2-1	CAISSGPIDEQFF
TRBV29-1	TRBJ1-5	CSVGQSNQPQHF
TRBV20-1	TRBJ2-7	CSASRDSDNYEQYF
TRBV15	TRBJ2-7	CATSRDVREFPYEQYF
TRBV28	TRBJ2-7	CASKGGGNYEQYF
TRBV6-2/TRBV6-3	TRBJ1-6	CASSYSTDPIRLNNSPLHF
TRBV2	TRBJ1-1	CASSESTMPNTEAFF
TRBV20-1	TRBJ2-5	CSAGGTSQETQYF
TRBV4-1	TRBJ2-1	CASSQGRGGRYNEQFF
TRBV29-1	TRBJ2-7	CSAGLAGSYEQYF
TRBV12-3/TRBV12-4	TRBJ2-2	CASSFITGTNTGELFF
TRBV6-5	TRBJ1-4	CASSYGEDYEKLFF
TRBV7-9	TRBJ2-3	CASSLAIHGGTQYF
TRBV3-1	TRBJ1-2	CASSQLGTGGVGGYTF
TRBV19	TRBJ2-2	CASGRPNTGELFF
TRBV7-8	TRBJ2-7	CASSLVSGGRGREYRYEQYF
TRBV20-1	TRBJ2-1	CSARPWTGTSGNNEQFF
TRBV28	TRBJ2-7	CASSLAGSVYEQYF
TRBV20-1	TRBJ2-5	CSARAGEFRETQYF
TRBV29-1	TRBJ2-7	CSVVWSYEQYF
TRBV12-3/TRBV12-4	TRBJ1-5	CASSLGQGRPNQPQHF
TRBV11-2	TRBJ1-6	CASSLAEWGRSFSPLHF
TRBV6-2/TRBV6-3	TRBJ2-7	CASKGTLYEQYF
TRBV24-1	TRBJ2-2	CATSDGGTQGSDAGELFF
TRBV13	TRBJ2-1	CASLRGSGGNEQFF
TRBV10-3	TRBJ1-5	CAISSSGNNQPQHF
TRBV7-8	TRBJ2-7	CASSPTSSYEQYF
TRBV4-2	TRBJ1-5	CASSQGRAGSNQPQHF
TRBV1	TRBJ2-7	CTSSQVAGGLYPVYEQYF
TRBV10-3	TRBJ1-1	CAISIRQVQAFF
TRBV25-1	TRBJ2-7	CASSSQGSYEQYF
TRBV19	TRBJ2-1	CASSQWLGPNNEQFF
TRBV7-8	TRBJ2-5	CASSFFGTSGKFGTQYF
TRBV5-1	TRBJ2-7	CASSPRDFYEQYF
TRBV19	TRBJ2-5	CASSIEPGTQYF
TRBV10-3	TRBJ1-5	CATQGQQGNQPQHF
TRBV20-1	TRBJ1-5	CSAREARGLGNQPQHF
TRBV7-9	TRBJ1-5	CASGNRLQPQHF
TRBV25-1	TRBJ2-7	CASSLGQTYEQYF
TRBV27	TRBJ1-6	CASSLPDRESPLHF
TRBV24-1	TRBJ1-5	CATSDGQVGNQPQHF
TRBV29-1	TRBJ2-7	CSGTGTSPNEQYF
TRBV18	TRBJ2-6	CASSPGSSGANVLTF